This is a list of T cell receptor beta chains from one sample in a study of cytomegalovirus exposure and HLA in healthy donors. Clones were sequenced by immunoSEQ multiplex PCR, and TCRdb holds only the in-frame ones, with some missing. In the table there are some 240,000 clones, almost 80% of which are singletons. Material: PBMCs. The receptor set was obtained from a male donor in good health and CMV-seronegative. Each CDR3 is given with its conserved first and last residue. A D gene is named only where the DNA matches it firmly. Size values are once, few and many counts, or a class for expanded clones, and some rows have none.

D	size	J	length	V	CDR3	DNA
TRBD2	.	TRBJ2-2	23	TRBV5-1	CASSLNRGIKTSGSPRVTGELFF	TGCGCCAGCAGCTTAAACAGGGGGATCAAGACTAGCGGGAGCCCAAGGGTCACCGGGGAGCTGTTTTTT
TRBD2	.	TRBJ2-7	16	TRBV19	CASSLTSATSIHEQYF	TGTGCCAGTAGTTTGACTAGCGCAACCTCTATCCACGAGCAGTACTTC
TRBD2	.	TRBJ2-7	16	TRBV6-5	CASSYSWLAGVYEQYF	TGTGCCAGCAGTTACTCGTGGCTAGCGGGAGTCTACGAGCAGTACTTC
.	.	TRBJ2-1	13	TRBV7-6	CASSLASGNEQFF	TGTGCCAGCAGCTTAGCGTCCGGTAATGAGCAGTTCTTC
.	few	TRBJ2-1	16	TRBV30	CAWREPGLNSYNEQFF	TGTGCCTGGAGGGAACCAGGACTGAACTCCTACAATGAGCAGTTCTTC
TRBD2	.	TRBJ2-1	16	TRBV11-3	CASSSRTSGGHNEQFF	TGTGCCAGCAGCTCCAGGACTAGCGGGGGACACAATGAGCAGTTCTTC
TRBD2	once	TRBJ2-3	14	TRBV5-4	CASSHSGIGDTQYF	TGTGCCAGCAGCCATAGCGGGATAGGAGATACGCAGTATTTT
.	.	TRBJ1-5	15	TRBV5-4	CASSFRTEPNQPQHF	TGTGCCAGCAGCTTTCGGACAGAGCCCAATCAGCCCCAGCATTTT
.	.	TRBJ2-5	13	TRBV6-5	CASSYGSAETQYF	TGTGCCAGCAGTTACGGTAGCGCAGAGACCCAGTACTTC
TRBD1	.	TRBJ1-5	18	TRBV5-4	CASSLRIDRAVGNQPQHF	TGTGCCAGCAGCTTGAGGATTGACAGGGCCGTTGGCAATCAGCCCCAGCATTTT
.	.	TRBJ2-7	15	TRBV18	CASSPTLQGTFEQYF	TGTGCCAGCTCACCAACTTTACAGGGTACGTTCGAGCAGTACTTC
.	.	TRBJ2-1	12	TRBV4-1	CASSRLPGEIFF	TGCGCCAGCAGCCGACTTCCGGGAGAGATATTCTTC
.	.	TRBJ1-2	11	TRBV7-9	CASSPETIYTF	TGTGCCAGCAGCCCCGAGACAATCTACACCTTC
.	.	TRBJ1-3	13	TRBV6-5	CASSRTARSTIYF	TGTGCCAGCAGTCGGACTGCCCGGTCCACCATATATTTT
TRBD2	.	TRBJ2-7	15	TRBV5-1	CASSLGTSDFYEQYF	TGCGCCAGCAGCTTGGGGACTAGCGATTTCTACGAGCAGTACTTC
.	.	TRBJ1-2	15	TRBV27	CASSLLSGAEGGYTF	TGTGCCAGCAGTTTATTATCTGGGGCGGAGGGTGGCTACACCTTC
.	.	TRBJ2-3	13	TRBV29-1	CSVEVGAADTQYF	TGCAGCGTTGAAGTCGGAGCCGCAGATACGCAGTATTTT
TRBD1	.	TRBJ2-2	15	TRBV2	CASSGQGLNTGELFF	TGTGCCAGCAGTGGACAGGGTTTGAACACCGGGGAGCTGTTTTTT
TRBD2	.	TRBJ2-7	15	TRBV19	CASSLGSGSPYEQYF	TGTGCCAGTAGTCTTGGTAGCGGGAGTCCCTACGAGCAGTACTTC
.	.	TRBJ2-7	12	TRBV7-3	CASSLSSYEQYF	TGTGCCAGCAGCTTGAGCTCCTACGAGCAGTACTTC
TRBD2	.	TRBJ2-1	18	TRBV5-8	CASRFAPLTSGSTYEQFF	TGTGCCAGCAGGTTTGCCCCACTCACTAGCGGGAGTACGTATGAGCAGTTCTTC
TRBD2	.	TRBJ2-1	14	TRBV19	CASKLTSGYNEKFF	TGTGCCAGTAAGCTGACTAGCGGATACAATGAGAAGTTCTTC
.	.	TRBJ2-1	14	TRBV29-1	CSGKRGIILDEQFF	TGCAGCGGGAAAAGAGGGATAATATTAGATGAGCAGTTCTTC
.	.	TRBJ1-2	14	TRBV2	CASSDVSSNYGYTF	TGTGCCAGCAGTGACGTCTCTAGCAACTATGGCTACACCTTC
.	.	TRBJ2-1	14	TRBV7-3	CASSSDRSINEQFF	TGTGCCAGCAGCTCGGACAGATCCATCAATGAGCAGTTCTTC
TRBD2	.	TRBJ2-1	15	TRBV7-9	CASSEHSGSLIEQFF	TGTGCCAGCAGCGAACATAGCGGGAGCTTAATTGAGCAGTTCTTC
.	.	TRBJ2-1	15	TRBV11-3	CASSLGRLTGNEQFF	TGTGCCAGCAGCTTAGGACGCCTGACTGGGAATGAGCAGTTCTTC
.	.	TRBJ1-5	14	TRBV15	CATSGEGSNQPQHF	TGTGCCACTTCAGGGGAGGGGAGCAATCAGCCCCAGCATTTT
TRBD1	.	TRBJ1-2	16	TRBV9	CASIARDRGLYYGYTF	TGTGCCAGCATCGCGAGAGACAGGGGGCTTTACTATGGCTACACCTTC
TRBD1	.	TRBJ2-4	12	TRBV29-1	CSADEQGERKYF	TGCAGCGCCGATGAGCAGGGGGAGAGAAAGTACTTC
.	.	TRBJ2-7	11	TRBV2	CASSGTYEQYF	TGTGCCAGCTCGGGGACCTACGAGCAGTACTTC
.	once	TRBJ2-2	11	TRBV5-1	CASSSSGELFF	TGCGCCAGCAGCTCATCCGGGGAGCTGTTTTTT
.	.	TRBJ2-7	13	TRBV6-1	CASSRTAYYEQYF	TGTGCCAGCAGTCGGACAGCCTACTACGAGCAGTACTTC
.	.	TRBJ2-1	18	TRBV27	CASSLSWGSGLSYNEQFF	TGTGCCAGCAGTTTATCGTGGGGTAGCGGACTGTCCTACAATGAGCAGTTCTTC
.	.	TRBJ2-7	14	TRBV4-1	CASSQGTGTYEQYF	TGCGCCAGCAGCCAAGGTACAGGGACCTACGAGCAGTACTTC
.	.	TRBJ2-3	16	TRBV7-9	CSSSLTPNSYTDTQYF	TGTTCCAGCAGCCTTACCCCTAATTCATACACAGATACGCAGTATTTT
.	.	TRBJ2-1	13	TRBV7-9	CASSSYPVNEQFF	TGTGCCAGCAGCTCCTACCCTGTCAATGAGCAGTTCTTC
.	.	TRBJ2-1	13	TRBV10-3	CAISEISQDEQFF	TGTGCCATCAGTGAAATTAGTCAGGATGAGCAGTTCTTC
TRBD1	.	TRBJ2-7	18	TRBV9	CASSVFLWDREAYGEQYF	TGTGCCAGCAGCGTCTTTTTGTGGGACAGGGAAGCATATGGCGAGCAGTACTTC
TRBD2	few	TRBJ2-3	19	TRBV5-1	CASSYWTSGNSVSPDTQYF	TGCGCCAGCAGCTATTGGACTAGCGGGAATTCGGTATCCCCAGATACGCAGTATTTT
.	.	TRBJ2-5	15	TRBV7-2	CASSLGGVVQETQYF	TGTGCCAGCAGCTTAGGCGGGGTTGTACAAGAGACCCAGTACTTC
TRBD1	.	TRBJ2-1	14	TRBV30	CAWRTGVVVNEQFF	TGTGCCTGGAGGACAGGGGTGGTTGTCAATGAGCAGTTCTTC
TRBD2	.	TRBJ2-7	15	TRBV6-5	CASSSTSGSLHEQYF	TGTGCCAGCAGTTCCACTAGCGGGAGTCTGCACGAGCAGTACTTC
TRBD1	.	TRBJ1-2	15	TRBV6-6	CASSYRTGRDYGYTF	TGTGCCAGCAGTTATAGGACAGGGAGGGACTATGGCTACACCTTC
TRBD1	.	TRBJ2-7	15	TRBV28	CASSAPTGGLYEQYF	TGTGCCAGCAGTGCCCCGACAGGGGGCTTATACGAGCAGTACTTC
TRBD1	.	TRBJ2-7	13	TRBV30	CAWRRTGTYEQYF	TGTGCCTGGAGACGGACAGGGACCTACGAGCAGTACTTC
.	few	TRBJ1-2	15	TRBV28	CASSLIRGMGYGYTF	TGTGCCAGCAGTTTAATCAGGGGAATGGGCTATGGCTACACCTTC
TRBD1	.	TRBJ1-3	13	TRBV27	CASSRQGGNTIYF	TGTGCCAGCAGTCGACAGGGCGGAAACACCATATATTTT
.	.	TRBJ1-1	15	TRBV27	CASSPLGGGGHGAFF	TGTGCCAGCAGCCCCCTTGGGGGGGGAGGTCACGGAGCTTTCTTT
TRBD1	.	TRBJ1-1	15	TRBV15	CATSSRTGVRTEAFF	TGTGCCACCAGCAGTCGGACAGGGGTGAGAACTGAAGCTTTCTTT
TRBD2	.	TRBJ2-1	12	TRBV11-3	CASSLADNEQFF	TGTGCCAGCAGCCTAGCGGACAATGAGCAGTTCTTC
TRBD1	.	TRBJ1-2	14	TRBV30	CAWSRGLVWYGYTF	TGTGCCTGGAGCAGGGGGCTTGTTTGGTATGGCTACACCTTC
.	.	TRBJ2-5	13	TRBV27	CASSLWSQETQYF	TGTGCCAGCAGTTTATGGAGTCAGGAGACCCAGTACTTC
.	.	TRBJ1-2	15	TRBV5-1	CASTPITGSLYGYTF	TGCGCCAGCACACCTATTACAGGAAGCCTCTATGGCTACACCTTC
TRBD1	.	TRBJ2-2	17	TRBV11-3	CASSLGMTGGHTGELFF	TGTGCCAGCAGCTTAGGGATGACAGGGGGCCACACCGGGGAGCTGTTTTTT
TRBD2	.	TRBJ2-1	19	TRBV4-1	CASSQDVGTLAGPYNEQFF	TGCGCCAGCAGCCAAGACGTAGGGACCCTAGCGGGCCCCTACAATGAGCAGTTCTTC
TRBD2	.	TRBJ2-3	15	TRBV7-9	CASLTSGHPTDTQYF	TGTGCCAGTTTGACTAGCGGGCACCCCACAGATACGCAGTATTTT